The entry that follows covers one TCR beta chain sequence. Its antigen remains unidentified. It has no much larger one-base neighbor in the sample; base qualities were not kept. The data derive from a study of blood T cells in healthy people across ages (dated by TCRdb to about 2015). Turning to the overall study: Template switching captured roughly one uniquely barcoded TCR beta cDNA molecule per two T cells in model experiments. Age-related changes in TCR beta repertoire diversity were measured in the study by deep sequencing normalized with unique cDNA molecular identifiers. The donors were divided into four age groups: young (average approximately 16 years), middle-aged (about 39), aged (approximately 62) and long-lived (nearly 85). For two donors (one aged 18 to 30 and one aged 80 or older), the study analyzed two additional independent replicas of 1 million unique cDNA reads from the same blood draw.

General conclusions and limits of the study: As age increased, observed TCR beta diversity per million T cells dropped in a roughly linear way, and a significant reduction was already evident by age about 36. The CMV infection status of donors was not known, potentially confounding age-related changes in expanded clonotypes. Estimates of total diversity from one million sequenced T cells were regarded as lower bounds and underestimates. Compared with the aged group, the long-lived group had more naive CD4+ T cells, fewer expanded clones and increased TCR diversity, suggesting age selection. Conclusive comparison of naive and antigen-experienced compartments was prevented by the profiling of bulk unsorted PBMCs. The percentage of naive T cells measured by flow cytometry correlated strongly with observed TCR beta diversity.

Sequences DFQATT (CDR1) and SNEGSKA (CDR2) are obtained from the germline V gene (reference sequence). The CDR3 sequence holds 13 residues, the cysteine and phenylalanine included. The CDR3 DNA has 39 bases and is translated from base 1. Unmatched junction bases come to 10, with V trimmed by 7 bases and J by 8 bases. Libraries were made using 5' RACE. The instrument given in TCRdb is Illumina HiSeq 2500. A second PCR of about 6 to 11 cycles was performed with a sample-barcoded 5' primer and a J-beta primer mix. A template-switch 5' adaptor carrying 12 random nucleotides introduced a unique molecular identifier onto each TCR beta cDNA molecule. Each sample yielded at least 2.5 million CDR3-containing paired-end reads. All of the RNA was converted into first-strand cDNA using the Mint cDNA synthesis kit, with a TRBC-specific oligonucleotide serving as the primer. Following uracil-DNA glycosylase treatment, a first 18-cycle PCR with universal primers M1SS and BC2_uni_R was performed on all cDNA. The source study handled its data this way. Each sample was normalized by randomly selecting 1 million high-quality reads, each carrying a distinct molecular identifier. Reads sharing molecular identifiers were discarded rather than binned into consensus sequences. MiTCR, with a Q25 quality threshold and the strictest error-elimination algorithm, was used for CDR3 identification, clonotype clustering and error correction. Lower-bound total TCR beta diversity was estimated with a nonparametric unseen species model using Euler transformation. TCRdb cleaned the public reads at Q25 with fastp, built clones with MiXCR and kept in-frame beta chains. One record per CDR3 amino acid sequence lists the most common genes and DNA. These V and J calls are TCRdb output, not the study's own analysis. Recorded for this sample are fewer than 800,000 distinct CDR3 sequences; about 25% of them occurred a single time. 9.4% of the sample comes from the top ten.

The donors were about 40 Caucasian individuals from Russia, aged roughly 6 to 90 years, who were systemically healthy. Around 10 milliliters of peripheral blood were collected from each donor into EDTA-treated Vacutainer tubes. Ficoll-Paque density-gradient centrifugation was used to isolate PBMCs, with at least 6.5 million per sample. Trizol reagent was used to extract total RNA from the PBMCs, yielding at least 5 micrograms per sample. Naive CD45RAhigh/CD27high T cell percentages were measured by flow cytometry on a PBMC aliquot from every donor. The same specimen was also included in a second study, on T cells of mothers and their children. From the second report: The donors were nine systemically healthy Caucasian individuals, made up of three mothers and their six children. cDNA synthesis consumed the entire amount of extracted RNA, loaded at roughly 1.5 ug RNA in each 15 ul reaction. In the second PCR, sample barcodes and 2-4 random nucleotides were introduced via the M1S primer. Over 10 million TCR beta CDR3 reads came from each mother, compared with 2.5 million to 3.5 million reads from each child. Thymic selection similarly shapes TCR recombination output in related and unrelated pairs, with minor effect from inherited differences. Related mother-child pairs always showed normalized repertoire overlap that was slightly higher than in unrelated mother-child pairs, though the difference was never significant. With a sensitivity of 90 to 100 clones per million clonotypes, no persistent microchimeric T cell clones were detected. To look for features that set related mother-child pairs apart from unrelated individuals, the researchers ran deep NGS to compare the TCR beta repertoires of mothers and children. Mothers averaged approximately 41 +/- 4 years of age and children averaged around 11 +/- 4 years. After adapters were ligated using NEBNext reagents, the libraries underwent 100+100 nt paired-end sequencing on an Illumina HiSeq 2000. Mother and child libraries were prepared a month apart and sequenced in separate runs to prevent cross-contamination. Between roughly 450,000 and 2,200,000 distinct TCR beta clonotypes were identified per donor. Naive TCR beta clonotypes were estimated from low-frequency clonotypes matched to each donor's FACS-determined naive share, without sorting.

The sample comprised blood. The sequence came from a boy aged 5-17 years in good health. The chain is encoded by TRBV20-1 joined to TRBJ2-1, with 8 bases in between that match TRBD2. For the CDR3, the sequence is CSVHASGFDEQFF. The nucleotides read TGCAGTGTTCATGCTAGCGGGTTTGATGAGCAGTTCTTC.